This passage covers 32 T cell receptor beta chains from one sample sequenced in a study of response to subunit inactivated influenza vaccine. TCRdb reprocessed the RT-PCR reads with MiXCR, giving one entry per CDR3 protein. In the table there are more than 700,000 distinct CDR3 sequences, less than 25% of which are singletons. The sample here was PBMCs from blood, taken less than 6 days after vaccination. The receptor set was obtained from a man aged 50 to 60 who received an inactivated influenza vaccine.

The chain carries TRBV6-2 or TRBV6-3 and TRBJ1-2, with D maybe TRBD1 (5 bases). The ends were cut back, 5 bases at V and 4 bases at J, with 11 bases in the middle. CDR1 is MNHEY and CDR2 is SVGEGT in the germline V gene. CDR3 length: 13 residues. In DNA form, the CDR3 reads TGTGCCAGCAGTCACAGGCCTTTCTATGGCTACACCTTC. This gives the protein CASSHRPFYGYTF.

This clonotype has only a few counts. The chain couples TRBV6-1 to TRBJ2-2; a possible D gene is TRBD1 (5 bases). The CDR3 has 15 amino acids. V gave up 6 bases and J gave up 0 bases, with 11 bases separating them. Germline V gene data show CDR1 as MNHNS and CDR2 as SASEGT. CDR3 nucleotide sequence: TGTGCCAGCAGCCGACGGACAACGAACACCGGGGAGCTGTTTTTT. This sequence encodes CASSRRTTNTGELFF.

This sequence joins TRBV4-3 and TRBJ2-1; 7 bases map to TRBD2. The CDR3 spans 16 residues. The germline gives CDR1 LGHNA, CDR2 YSLEER. V shed 2 bases and J 3 bases; nucleotides not matched to a gene: 7. Here the CDR3 DNA reads TGCGCCAGCAGCCAAACCATAGCGGGCCTCTACAATGAGCAGTTCTTC. Translated: CASSQTIAGLYNEQFF.

A few counts support this clonotype. The chain recombines TRBV12-3 or TRBV12-4 with TRBJ2-1; D uncertain. CDR3 size: 11 residues. Trimming cost V 2 bases and J 9 bases, with 5 bases left between them. CDR3: CASSLSIEQFF. As DNA, the CDR3 is TGTGCCAGCAGTTTATCGATTGAGCAGTTCTTC.

This chain connects TRBV6-5 to TRBJ2-7, with D perhaps matching TRBD1 (6 bases). The length of the CDR3 is 14 residues. The V end was cut by 4 bases, the J end by 3 bases, with 13 bases between. The germline V gene encodes CDR1 MNHEY and CDR2 SVGAGI. The CDR3 DNA reads TGTGCCAGCAGTTCCGGGACACTGTTCTACGAGCAGTACTTC. It encodes CASSSGTLFYEQYF.

This clonotype was counted at least ten times. The chain joins TRBV12-3 or TRBV12-4 to TRBJ2-7; no clear D. The CDR3 loop spans 12 amino acids. The V end lost 6 bases, the J end lost 7 bases, and 13 bases lay between the germline ends. The DNA for the CDR3 is TGTGCCAGCAGCCGGCCCGCCATTGAGCAGTACTTC. It yields the protein CASSRPAIEQYF.

This clonotype was counted at least ten times. The chain is built from TRBV12-3 or TRBV12-4 and TRBJ1-1; D not resolved. V was trimmed by 4 bases and J by 5 bases, leaving 5 bases between them. This CDR3 region has 11 residues. CDR3 protein: CASSSITEAFF. CDR3 nucleotide sequence: TGTGCCAGCAGTTCCATTACTGAAGCTTTCTTT.

The chain is built from TRBV6-5 and TRBJ1-2, with D unclear. Per germline, CDR1 MNHEY and CDR2 SVGAGI. This CDR3 has 13 amino acids. Trimming took off 6 bases at V and 2 bases at J, with 10 bases between the two ends. CDR3 DNA sequence: TGTGCCAGCAGGTTATCAGCCAACTATGGCTACACCTTC. Its translation: CASRLSANYGYTF.

V gene TRBV9 combines with J gene TRBJ2-7; 13 bases align to TRBD2. CDR3 length: 19 residues. Trimming cost V 5 bases and J 0 bases; bases outside gene matches: 14. Germline loops: CDR1 SGDLS, CDR2 YYNGEE. CDR3 nucleotide sequence: TGTGCCAGCAGTAACACGGGACTAGCGGGATCGGGTCTCTCCTACGAGCAGTACTTC. Translated, it gives CASSNTGLAGSGLSYEQYF.

Many counts were recorded for this clonotype. V and J are TRBV20-1 and TRBJ2-1; D is uncertain. The V gene's germline CDR1 is DFQATT and CDR2 SNEGSKA (reference sequence). V dropped 7 bases and J dropped 7 bases, with 8 bases sitting between them. This CDR3 comprises 10 residues. CDR3 bases: TGCAGTGTTCAGAGGAATGAGCAGTTCTTC. Translated: CSVQRNEQFF.

This chain uses TRBV4-3 with TRBJ1-2; 7 bases map to TRBD1. V gave up 0 bases and J gave up 7 bases; unmatched junction bases: 8. In germline, CDR1 is LGHNA, CDR2 YSLEER. This CDR3 comprises 15 residues. The CDR3 protein is CASSQDRQGFRGYTF. CDR3 bases: TGCGCCAGCAGCCAAGATCGACAGGGTTTTCGTGGCTACACCTTC.

This clonotype showed up just a few times. J is TRBJ1-2 and V is TRBV29-1; D call uncertain. There are 13 residues in the CDR3. V was trimmed by 4 bases and J by 8 bases, leaving 17 bases between them. Per the germline V gene, CDR1 is SQVTM and CDR2 is ANQGSEA. Here the CDR3 DNA reads TGCAGCGTTGTTGTGGCGGCTACACTCGGCTACACCTTC. Translating it yields CSVVVAATLGYTF.

This clonotype has more than one count but fewer than ten. The chain uses TRBV7-9 and TRBJ2-1, with no clear D. CDR3 length: 13 amino acids. Trimming pared 5 bases from V and 9 bases from J, leaving 14 bases between. In germline, CDR1 is SEHNR, CDR2 FQNEAQ (reference sequence). This chain's CDR3 is CASSLPPTAEQFF. CDR3 bases: TGTGCCAGCAGCCTCCCTCCAACGGCTGAGCAGTTCTTC. The full variable domain, in which reference TRBV7-9 and TRBJ2-1 provide the parts outside the CDR3, is DTGVSQNPRHKITKRGQNVTFRCDPISEHNRLYWYRQTLGQGPEFLTYFQNEAQLEKSRLLSDRFSAERPKGSFSTLEIQRTEQGDSAMYLCASSLPPTAEQFFGPGTRLTVL.

This clonotype was observed many times. The chain carries TRBV12-3 or TRBV12-4 and TRBJ2-5, with no clear D. The CDR3 has 14 amino acids. V lost 2 bases and J 5 bases, leaving 12 bases between the germline ends. CDR3 loop: CASSLSGSRETQYF. The CDR3 DNA is TGTGCCAGCAGTTTAAGTGGTAGCCGGGAGACCCAGTACTTC.

This clonotype was counted only a few times. This chain uses TRBV6-5 with TRBJ2-1; the D gene is possibly TRBD2 (6 bases). Trimming removed 0 bases from V and 7 bases from J, with 16 bases in between. The germline gives CDR1 MNHEY, CDR2 SVGAGI. This CDR3 has 16 residues. The DNA of the CDR3 is TGTGCCAGCAGTTACTCGGGTAGCGGACCATCAAATGAGCAGTTCTTC. It encodes CASSYSGSGPSNEQFF.

The chain is built from TRBV25-1 and TRBJ2-3; D unclear. This CDR3 is built from 17 residues. Germline V gene lookup returns CDR1 MGHDK and CDR2 SYGVNS. Between the trimmed V and J ends, which lost 3 bases and 0 bases, there was a span of 16 bases. Here the CDR3 DNA reads TGTGCCAGCAGTGAGACCCTGATGGACCGAAGCACAGATACGCAGTATTTT. Translating gives CASSETLMDRSTDTQYF. The full variable domain, rest sourced from reference TRBV25-1 and TRBJ2-3, is EADIYQTPRYLVIGTGKKITLECSQTMGHDKMYWYQQDPGMELHLIHYSYGVNSTEKGDLSSESTVSRIRTEHFPLTLESARPSHTSQYLCASSETLMDRSTDTQYFGPGTRLTVL.

Regarding this clonotype: This may stem from a read error, because a much larger clone lies one nucleotide away. In DNA, the CDR3 is TGCAGTGCTATAGACACAGATCTTAGCAATCAGCCCCAGCATTTT. It codes for CSAIDTDLSNQPQHF. This sequence joins TRBV20-1 and TRBJ1-5; D gene uncertain. Germline V gene data show CDR1 as DFQATT and CDR2 as SNEGSKA (reference sequence). The V end was cut by 4 bases, the J end by 0 bases, with 13 bases between. The CDR3 consists of 15 residues.

V usage is TRBV6-1 and J usage is TRBJ1-5; TRBD1 agrees at 8 bases. Germline CDR1 MNHNS, CDR2 SASEGT. V shed 1 base, J shed 7 bases, and the junction held 6 bases outside the gene matches. The CDR3 loop spans 15 amino acids. CDR3 sequence: CASSEVDRGSQPQHF. The DNA for the CDR3 is TGTGCCAGCAGTGAAGTAGACAGGGGTTCCCAGCCCCAGCATTTT.

This clonotype was counted between two and nine times. The V and J genes are TRBV4-3 and TRBJ1-1; D uncertain. Trimming removed 1 base at V and 0 bases at J, with 9 bases between. The germline gives CDR1 LGHNA, CDR2 YSLEER. The CDR3 consists of 15 residues. The DNA for the CDR3 is TGCGCCAGCAGCCAAGGGGTCGGCTTGAACACTGAAGCTTTCTTT. Residues: CASSQGVGLNTEAFF.

The chain uses TRBV7-2 and TRBJ2-1; 9 bases align to TRBD1. Germline CDR1 and CDR2: SGHTA and FQGNSA. Trimming took 5 bases from V and 7 from J; bases not matched to a gene: 12. CDR3 length: 16 residues. CDR3 nucleotides: TGTGCCAGCAGCCCACCGAACAGGGGGCGTGGGAATGAGCAGTTCTTC. As protein: CASSPPNRGRGNEQFF.

This clonotype was seen a few times. J is TRBJ2-1 and V is TRBV5-1, with 10 bases aligning to TRBD2. In germline, CDR1 is SGHRS, CDR2 YFSETQ. This CDR3 has 16 residues. The trim removed 4 bases at V and 6 bases at J, leaving 10 bases unmatched. CDR3 coding DNA: TGCGCCAGCAGCGGATCCGGGACTAGCGTAACCAATGAGCAGTTCTTC. Its translation: CASSGSGTSVTNEQFF. The full variable domain, rest sourced from reference TRBV5-1 and TRBJ2-1, is KAGVTQTPRYLIKTRGQQVTLSCSPISGHRSVSWYQQTPGQGLQFLFEYFSETQRNKGNFPGRFSGRQFSNSRSEMNVSTLELGDSALYLCASSGSGTSVTNEQFFGPGTRLTVL.

The CDR3 region has the DNA TGTGCCAGCAGGAGGGGATACGAGCAGTACTTC. As protein: CASRRGYEQYF. V is TRBV28 and J is TRBJ2-7; D may correspond to TRBD1 or TRBD2 (5 bases each). This CDR3 spans 11 amino acids. The germline gives CDR1 MDHEN, CDR2 SYDVKM. V gave up 6 bases and J gave up 4 bases, with 7 bases separating them.

This clonotype was seen more than once but under ten times. The chain links TRBV4-3 to TRBJ2-5; a weak D match, TRBD1 (5 bases). The CDR3 is 17 residues long. Germline V CDR1 and CDR2: LGHNA, YSLEER. V was cut by 1 base and J by 5 bases, with 20 bases left in between. The CDR3 region has the DNA TGCGCCAGCAGCCAAGTCGAGGAACCGGCAGGGTGTGAGACCCAGTACTTC. Protein product: CASSQVEEPAGCETQYF.

In this sample, this clonotype turned up a few times. The gene calls are TRBV6-2 or TRBV6-3 and TRBJ2-1; D not resolved. Germline V gives CDR1 MNHEY, CDR2 SVGEGT. The CDR3 contains 13 residues. Trimming shortened V by 6 bases and J by 2 bases, and 8 bases separated the two germline ends. CDR3 region: CASRAMAYNEQFF. The CDR3 DNA sequence: TGTGCCAGCAGGGCCATGGCCTACAATGAGCAGTTCTTC.

V is TRBV6-5 and J is TRBJ2-5; 9 nucleotides line up with TRBD1. Germline V CDR1 and CDR2: MNHEY, SVGAGI. The CDR3 runs 15 residues. Trimming took 2 bases from V and 5 from J; bases not matched to a gene: 6. CDR3 sequence (DNA): TGTGCCAGCAGTTACGGACAGGGGCCCTCCGAGACCCAGTACTTC. This encodes CASSYGQGPSETQYF.

This clonotype was detected only a few times. The rearrangement links TRBV12-3 or TRBV12-4 to TRBJ2-7; perhaps TRBD2 as D (6 bases). The CDR3 is 12 residues long. Deletions cut 2 bases from V and 6 bases from J, with 8 bases between. DNA for the CDR3: TGTGCCAGCAGTTTAATGGGGGGCGAGCAGTACTTC. Translating it yields CASSLMGGEQYF.

There are a few counts of this clonotype. The rearrangement links TRBV20-1 to TRBJ2-3; possibly TRBD2 for D (6 bases). V dropped 1 base and J dropped 0 bases, with 26 bases sitting between them. Germline CDR1 reads DFQATT; CDR2 reads SNEGSKA (reference sequence). The CDR3 sequence is 20 residues long. The CDR3 spells CSARGGLTGETFFSTDTQYF. The CDR3 bases are TGCAGTGCTAGAGGAGGCTTAACGGGAGAAACTTTTTTTAGCACAGATACGCAGTATTTT.

In its sample, this clonotype was seen a few times. The V gene is TRBV6-1, the J gene TRBJ2-7; TRBD2 agrees at 11 bases. The ends lost 7 bases at V and 4 bases at J; junction bases unmatched: 12. CDR3 length: 16 residues. CDR1 is MNHNS, CDR2 SASEGT, per germline. As DNA, the CDR3 is TGTGCCAGCACTCCACTTCTCGGGACTAGCGGTTACGAGCAGTACTTC. It is translated as CASTPLLGTSGYEQYF.

The V gene is TRBV12-3 or TRBV12-4, the J gene TRBJ2-1; the match to TRBD2 covers 7 bases. The CDR3 contains 15 residues. With V trimmed by 1 base and J by 8 bases, 8 bases remained unmatched. The CDR3 reads CASSLGGGPRDEQFF. CDR3 bases: TGTGCCAGCAGTTTAGGGGGAGGGCCTAGGGATGAGCAGTTCTTC.

This clonotype was observed a handful of times. This chain uses TRBV20-1 with TRBJ2-2; 10 bases line up with TRBD2. Germline values: CDR1 DFQATT, CDR2 SNEGSKA (reference sequence). This CDR3 contains 14 residues. The V segment lost 5 bases and the J segment 7 bases; nucleotides outside the gene matches: 7. In DNA form, the CDR3 reads TGCAGTGCTGGAAGCGGGGGGGCGAACGGGGAGCTGTTTTTT. Translation: CSAGSGGANGELFF.

Only a few counts were recorded for this clonotype. V gene TRBV20-1 combines with J gene TRBJ1-6; possible D gene TRBD1, 5 bases. Per germline, CDR1 DFQATT and CDR2 SNEGSKA (reference sequence). V was cut by 4 bases and J by 10 bases, with 11 bases left in between. CDR3 length: 12 amino acids. Here the CDR3 DNA reads TGCAGTGCTACCCCTTGGGGGTCACCCCTCCACTTT. Its protein product is CSATPWGSPLHF.

This clonotype was recorded only once. The rearrangement uses TRBV29-1 and TRBJ1-1, with TRBD1 matching over 9 bases. Germline V CDR1 and CDR2: SQVTM, ANQGSEA. V trimming: 7 bases; J trimming: 1 base; junction bases outside the gene matches: 7. The CDR3 loop spans 14 amino acids. Written as DNA, the CDR3 is TGCAGCGGACGGACAGGGGTGGGGAACACTGAAGCTTTCTTT. This translates into CSGRTGVGNTEAFF.